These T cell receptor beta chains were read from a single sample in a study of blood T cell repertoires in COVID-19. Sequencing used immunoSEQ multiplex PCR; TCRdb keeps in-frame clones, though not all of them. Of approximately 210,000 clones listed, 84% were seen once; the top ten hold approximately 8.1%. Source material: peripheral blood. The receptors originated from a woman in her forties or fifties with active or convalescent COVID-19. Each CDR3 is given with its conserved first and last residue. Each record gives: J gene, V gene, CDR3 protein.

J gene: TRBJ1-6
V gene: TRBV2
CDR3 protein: CASSEVGVGSPLHF

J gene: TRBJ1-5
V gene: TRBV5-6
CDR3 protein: CASSVGQGFSNQPQHF

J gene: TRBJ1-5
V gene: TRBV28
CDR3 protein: CASSSPQGRAGPQHF

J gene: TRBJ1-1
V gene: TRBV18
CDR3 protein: CASSQTGVNTEAFF

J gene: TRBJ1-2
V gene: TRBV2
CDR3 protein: CASSLTGADGYTF

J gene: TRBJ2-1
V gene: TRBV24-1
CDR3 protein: CATSRGGTSDEQFF

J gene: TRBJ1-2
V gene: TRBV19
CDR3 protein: CASSPWTGEGYTF

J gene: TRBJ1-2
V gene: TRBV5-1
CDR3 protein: CASSFRQGAGYGYTF

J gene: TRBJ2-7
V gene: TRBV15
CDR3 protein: CATSREPGTATYEQYF

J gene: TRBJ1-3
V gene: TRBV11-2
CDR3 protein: CGDFSGNTIYF

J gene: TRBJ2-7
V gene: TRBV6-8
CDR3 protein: CASSYLGLAGYEQYF

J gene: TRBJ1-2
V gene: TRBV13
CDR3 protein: CASSADRDFGYTF

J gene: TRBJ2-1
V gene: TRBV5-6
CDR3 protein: CASSLDSGGPSSYNEQFF

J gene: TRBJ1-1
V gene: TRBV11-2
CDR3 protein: CASSLDRGLRAFF

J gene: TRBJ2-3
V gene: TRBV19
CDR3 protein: CASSIGQFQDTQYF

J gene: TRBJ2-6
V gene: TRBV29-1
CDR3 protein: CSVAERASGANVLTF

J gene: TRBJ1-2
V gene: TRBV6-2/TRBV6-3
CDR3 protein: CASSHPPANYGYTF

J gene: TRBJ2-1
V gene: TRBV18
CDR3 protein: CASSPQSTDNEQFF

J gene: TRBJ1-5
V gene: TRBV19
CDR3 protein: CASSTQTQGPQHF

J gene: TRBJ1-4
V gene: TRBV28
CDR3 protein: CASSPGTGNNGRGKLFF

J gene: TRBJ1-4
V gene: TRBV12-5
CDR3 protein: CASGAGQPGGTEKLFF

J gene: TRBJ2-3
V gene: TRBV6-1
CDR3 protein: CASSEGDISTDTQYF

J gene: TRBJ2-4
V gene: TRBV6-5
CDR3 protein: CASSYTPGLIQYF

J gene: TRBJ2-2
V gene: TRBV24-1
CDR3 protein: CATSEGGNTGELFF

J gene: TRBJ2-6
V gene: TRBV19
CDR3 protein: CASFPGLVISGANVLTF

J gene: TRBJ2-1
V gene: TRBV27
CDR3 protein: CASSLSGTSGTNEQFF

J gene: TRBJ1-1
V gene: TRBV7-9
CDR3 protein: CASSFTTNTEAFF

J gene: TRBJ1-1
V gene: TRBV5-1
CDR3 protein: CASSADNRNTEAFF

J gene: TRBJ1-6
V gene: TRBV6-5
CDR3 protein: CASTGDRGYNSPLHF

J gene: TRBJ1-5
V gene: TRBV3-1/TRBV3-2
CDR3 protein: CASSQAGGGQPQHF

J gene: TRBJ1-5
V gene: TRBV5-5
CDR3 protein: CASSLAGNGNQPQHF

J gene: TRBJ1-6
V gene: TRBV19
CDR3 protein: CASSKGEAWSQNSPLHF

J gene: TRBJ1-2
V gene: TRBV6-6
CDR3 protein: CASSHSDANYGYTF

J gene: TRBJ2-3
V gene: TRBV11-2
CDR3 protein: CASSLFSRDTQYF

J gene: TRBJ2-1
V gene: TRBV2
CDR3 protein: CASTGGFTSYNEQFF

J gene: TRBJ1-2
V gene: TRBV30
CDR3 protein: CAWSVRRGRSYGYTF

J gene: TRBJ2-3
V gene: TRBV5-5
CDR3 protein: CASSWDIGPTDTQYF

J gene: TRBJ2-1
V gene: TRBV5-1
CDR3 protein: CASSPQISAYNEQFF

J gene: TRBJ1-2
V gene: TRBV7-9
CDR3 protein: CASSYWTGQGDGYTF

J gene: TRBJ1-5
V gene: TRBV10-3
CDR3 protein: CAISGQDRDQPQHF

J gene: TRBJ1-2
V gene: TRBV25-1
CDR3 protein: CASSDPNRPSYGYTF

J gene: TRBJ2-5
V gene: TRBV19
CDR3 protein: CASSIVRGSRETQYF